This is a list of T cell receptor beta chains from one sample in a study of CD8+ T cells in alopecia areata. Clones were sequenced by immunoSEQ multiplex PCR, and TCRdb holds only the in-frame ones, with some missing. The sample holds more than 75,000 clones, 41% seen once. Material for sequencing was CD4+ T cells sorted from blood. These TCRs come from a human donor with alopecia areata. Each CDR3 is given with its conserved first and last residue. D genes are given only for firm matches. Not every row has a clone size; where given, it reads once, few, many or a size class.

-,TRBV29-1,TRBJ2-1,-,TGCAGCGTTGAAGGCGGAACTCATTTGAACAATGAGCAGTTCTTC,CSVEGGTHLNNEQFF
TRBD1,TRBV19,TRBJ2-1,-,TGTGCCAGTAGCACGGACAGGGTCCACAATGAGCAGTTCTTC,CASSTDRVHNEQFF
-,TRBV5-1,TRBJ2-5,-,TGCGCCAGCAGCCCGGAAGCGGGCAACGAAGAGACCCAGTACTTC,CASSPEAGNEETQYF
-,TRBV14,TRBJ2-7,few,TGTGCCAGCAGCTCAAGTCCATACTCCGAGCAGTACTTC,CASSSSPYSEQYF
TRBD2,TRBV30,TRBJ2-7,-,TGTGCCTGGAGTGTAGGTGGCGCGGCGGGAGGATTCTCCTACGAGCAGTACTTC,CAWSVGGAAGGFSYEQYF
-,TRBV30,TRBJ2-4,-,TGTGCCTGGAGTGGGGGGACAAGGACAAAAAACATTCAGTACTTC,CAWSGGTRTKNIQYF
TRBD1,TRBV7-9,TRBJ1-5,few,TGTGCCAGCAGCGGGCCCGGGACAGTCAATCAGCCCCAGCATTTT,CASSGPGTVNQPQHF
-,TRBV29-1,TRBJ2-5,-,TGCAGCGTGATGAACCGGGACACTACACAATCAAAGTACTTC,CSVMNRDTTQSKYF
-,TRBV7-2,TRBJ1-2,-,TGTGCCAGCAGCTACCGGGACGAAGCAAGCTACACCTTC,CASSYRDEASYTF
-,TRBV7-7,TRBJ2-6,-,TGTGCCAGCAGCTTAGGTGCCTCTGGGGCCAACGTCCTGACTTTC,CASSLGASGANVLTF
-,TRBV27,TRBJ2-1,-,TGTGCCAGCAGCAGGAGGAGCCTCCGCAATGAGCAGTTCTTC,CASSRRSLRNEQFF
TRBD1,TRBV10-3,TRBJ1-4,few,TGTGCCATCAGTTTCGGACAGGGGAATGAAAAACTGTTTTTT,CAISFGQGNEKLFF
TRBD2,TRBV18,TRBJ2-7,-,TGTGCCAGCTCATCGGGGGGACCGTCCTACGAGCAGTACTTC,CASSSGGPSYEQYF
TRBD2,TRBV29-1,TRBJ2-5,few,TGCAGCACTAGCGAGAAAGAGACCCAGTACTTC,CSTSEKETQYF
-,TRBV4-1,TRBJ1-2,-,TGCGCCAGCAGCCAAGATGGCGGCTCTAACTATGGCTACACCTTC,CASSQDGGSNYGYTF
-,TRBV28,TRBJ2-1,-,TGTGCCAGCAGTCCCCTAAGTGATCGGCAATACAATGAGCAGTTCTTC,CASSPLSDRQYNEQFF
TRBD2,TRBV5-1,TRBJ2-2,-,TGCGCCAGCACGAAGGTAGCGGGTGGCACCGGGGAGCTGTTTTTT,CASTKVAGGTGELFF
-,TRBV25-1,TRBJ2-1,few,TGTGCCAGCAGTGAATATAGTAGTGGGGAGCAGTTCTTC,CASSEYSSGEQFF
TRBD2,TRBV5-1,TRBJ2-7,-,TGCGCCAGCAGCTGGGCGGGAGGGAGTTCCTACGAGCAGTACTTC,CASSWAGGSSYEQYF
-,TRBV5-1,TRBJ2-3,-,TGCGCCAGCAGCTTGTTGTTGGATACGCAGTATTTT,CASSLLLDTQYF
-,TRBV27,TRBJ2-7,-,TGTGCCAGCAGTCGCTCTGACAGGCTCTGGTCTAACGAGCAGTACTTC,CASSRSDRLWSNEQYF
TRBD1,TRBV29-1,TRBJ2-7,-,TGCAGCGGAGGACAGGGGGCGCACGAGCAGTACTTC,CSGGQGAHEQYF
-,TRBV5-6,TRBJ1-5,-,TGTGCCAGCAGCTTGGCCACGAATCAGCCCCAGCATTTT,CASSLATNQPQHF
-,TRBV11-2,TRBJ1-1,-,TGTGCCAGCAGCCTTTCGAACACTGAAGCTTTCTTT,CASSLSNTEAFF
-,TRBV29-1,TRBJ1-2,-,TGCAGCGTTGCTCCCGGGGTCTATGGCTACACCTTC,CSVAPGVYGYTF
-,TRBV14,TRBJ2-7,-,TGTGCCAGCAGCCCTGACGGCTACGAGCAGTACTTC,CASSPDGYEQYF
TRBD1,TRBV28,TRBJ2-1,-,TGTGCCAGCAGTTTATTCGGGACAGGGTACAATGAGCAGTTCTTC,CASSLFGTGYNEQFF
TRBD2,TRBV4-1,TRBJ2-5,few,TGCGCCAGCAGCCTTCGTCACCTAGCGGGAATAAAGGCGCCTGGTGCCCAGTACTTC,CASSLRHLAGIKAPGAQYF
TRBD1,TRBV9,TRBJ2-5,-,TGTGCCAGCGGAGAGCAGTTGACAGGGGGAGAGACCCAGTACTTC,CASGEQLTGGETQYF
-,TRBV29-1,TRBJ2-2,few,TGCAGCGCAGAGGGCCCTTTTGGGACGGGGAACACCGGGGAGCTGTTTTTT,CSAEGPFGTGNTGELFF
TRBD2,TRBV30,TRBJ2-1,-,TGTGCCTGGAGTTCGCGCCCGGGACTAGCGGGGGGGCTCCCTGAGCAGTTCTTC,CAWSSRPGLAGGLPEQFF
TRBD2,TRBV28,TRBJ2-5,-,TGTGCCAGCAGAACATACACTAGCGGGGAGACCCAGTACTTC,CASRTYTSGETQYF
TRBD2,TRBV18,TRBJ2-1,-,TGTGCCAGCTCACCGCGACTAGCGGGAGGGCCGAGGTACAATGAGCAGTTCTTC,CASSPRLAGGPRYNEQFF
-,TRBV5-1,TRBJ2-5,-,TGCGCCAGCAGCTTGGTTGGGGCAGGGATCGGCCAAGAGACCCAGTACTTC,CASSLVGAGIGQETQYF
TRBD2,TRBV2,TRBJ2-7,-,TGTGCCGCCCGCGGGAGGGCCTCCTACGAGCAGTACTTC,CAARGRASYEQYF
-,TRBV11-2,TRBJ2-3,few,TGTGCCAGCAGCTTAGGATCGGGAAGCACAGATACGCAGTATTTT,CASSLGSGSTDTQYF
-,TRBV29-1,TRBJ1-6,few,TGCAGCGTTACTGGGACACCTAATTCACCCCTCCACTTT,CSVTGTPNSPLHF
-,TRBV29-1,TRBJ2-3,few,TGCAGCGCCCTTTCCTGGGCAGATACGCAGTATTTT,CSALSWADTQYF
-,TRBV6-1,TRBJ1-5,-,TGTGCCAGCAGTGAAAATAAGGGTCGAGGGGATCAGCCCCAGCATTTT,CASSENKGRGDQPQHF
-,TRBV19,TRBJ2-6,-,TGTGCCAGTACTGAAGGACATGGGGCCAACGTCCTGACTTTC,CASTEGHGANVLTF
-,TRBV6-5,TRBJ1-4,few,TGTGCCAGCACCGGAAGGAGGGGTGAAAAACTGTTTTTT,CASTGRRGEKLFF
-,TRBV28,TRBJ1-1,few,TGTGCCAGCAGTGATCGCACTGAAGCTTTCTTT,CASSDRTEAFF
-,TRBV5-1,TRBJ2-7,few,TGCGCCACCTCGCCAGGGGAGACCTACGAGCAGTACTTC,CATSPGETYEQYF
TRBD2,TRBV5-1,TRBJ2-5,-,TGCGCCAGCAGCTTGGTCCGGGAGGGCCCAGAGACCCAGTACTTC,CASSLVREGPETQYF
TRBD2,TRBV30,TRBJ2-7,-,TGTGCCTGGAGTGTAACTAGCGGGAGGGCCATTTACGAGCAGTACTTC,CAWSVTSGRAIYEQYF
-,TRBV29-1,TRBJ1-1,few,TGCAGCGTTCTTGGGGGAGTGAACACTGAAGCTTTCTTT,CSVLGGVNTEAFF
TRBD1,TRBV6-6,TRBJ2-2,-,TGTGCCAGCAGAGAGACGGGACAGATGAACACCGGGGAGCTGTTTTTT,CASRETGQMNTGELFF
TRBD2,TRBV5-1,TRBJ2-1,few,TGCGCCAGCAGCGTCAGACTAGCGGGGGGCTTGTACAATGAGCAGTTCTTC,CASSVRLAGGLYNEQFF
-,TRBV30,TRBJ1-2,few,TGTGCCTGGAAGCAGGGTCGTAACTATGGCTACACCTTC,CAWKQGRNYGYTF
-,TRBV20-1,TRBJ2-3,-,TGCAGTGCTATCTTCACAGATACGCAGTATTTT,CSAIFTDTQYF
-,TRBV20-1,TRBJ2-3,-,TGCAGTGCTAGAGATACTGTCTCTCGGTTT,CSARDTVSRF
-,TRBV5-4,TRBJ2-5,once,TGTGCCAGCAGCTCTTACAGGGTTAGGGGGACCCAGTACTTC,CASSSYRVRGTQYF
TRBD2,TRBV5-1,TRBJ2-7,few,TGCGCCAGCAGCTTGGCACTAGCGGGAGCCGAGGGCGAGCAGTACTTC,CASSLALAGAEGEQYF
-,TRBV2,TRBJ2-5,few,TGTGCCAGCATCAGGGGCCATTGGATAGAGACCCAGTACTTC,CASIRGHWIETQYF